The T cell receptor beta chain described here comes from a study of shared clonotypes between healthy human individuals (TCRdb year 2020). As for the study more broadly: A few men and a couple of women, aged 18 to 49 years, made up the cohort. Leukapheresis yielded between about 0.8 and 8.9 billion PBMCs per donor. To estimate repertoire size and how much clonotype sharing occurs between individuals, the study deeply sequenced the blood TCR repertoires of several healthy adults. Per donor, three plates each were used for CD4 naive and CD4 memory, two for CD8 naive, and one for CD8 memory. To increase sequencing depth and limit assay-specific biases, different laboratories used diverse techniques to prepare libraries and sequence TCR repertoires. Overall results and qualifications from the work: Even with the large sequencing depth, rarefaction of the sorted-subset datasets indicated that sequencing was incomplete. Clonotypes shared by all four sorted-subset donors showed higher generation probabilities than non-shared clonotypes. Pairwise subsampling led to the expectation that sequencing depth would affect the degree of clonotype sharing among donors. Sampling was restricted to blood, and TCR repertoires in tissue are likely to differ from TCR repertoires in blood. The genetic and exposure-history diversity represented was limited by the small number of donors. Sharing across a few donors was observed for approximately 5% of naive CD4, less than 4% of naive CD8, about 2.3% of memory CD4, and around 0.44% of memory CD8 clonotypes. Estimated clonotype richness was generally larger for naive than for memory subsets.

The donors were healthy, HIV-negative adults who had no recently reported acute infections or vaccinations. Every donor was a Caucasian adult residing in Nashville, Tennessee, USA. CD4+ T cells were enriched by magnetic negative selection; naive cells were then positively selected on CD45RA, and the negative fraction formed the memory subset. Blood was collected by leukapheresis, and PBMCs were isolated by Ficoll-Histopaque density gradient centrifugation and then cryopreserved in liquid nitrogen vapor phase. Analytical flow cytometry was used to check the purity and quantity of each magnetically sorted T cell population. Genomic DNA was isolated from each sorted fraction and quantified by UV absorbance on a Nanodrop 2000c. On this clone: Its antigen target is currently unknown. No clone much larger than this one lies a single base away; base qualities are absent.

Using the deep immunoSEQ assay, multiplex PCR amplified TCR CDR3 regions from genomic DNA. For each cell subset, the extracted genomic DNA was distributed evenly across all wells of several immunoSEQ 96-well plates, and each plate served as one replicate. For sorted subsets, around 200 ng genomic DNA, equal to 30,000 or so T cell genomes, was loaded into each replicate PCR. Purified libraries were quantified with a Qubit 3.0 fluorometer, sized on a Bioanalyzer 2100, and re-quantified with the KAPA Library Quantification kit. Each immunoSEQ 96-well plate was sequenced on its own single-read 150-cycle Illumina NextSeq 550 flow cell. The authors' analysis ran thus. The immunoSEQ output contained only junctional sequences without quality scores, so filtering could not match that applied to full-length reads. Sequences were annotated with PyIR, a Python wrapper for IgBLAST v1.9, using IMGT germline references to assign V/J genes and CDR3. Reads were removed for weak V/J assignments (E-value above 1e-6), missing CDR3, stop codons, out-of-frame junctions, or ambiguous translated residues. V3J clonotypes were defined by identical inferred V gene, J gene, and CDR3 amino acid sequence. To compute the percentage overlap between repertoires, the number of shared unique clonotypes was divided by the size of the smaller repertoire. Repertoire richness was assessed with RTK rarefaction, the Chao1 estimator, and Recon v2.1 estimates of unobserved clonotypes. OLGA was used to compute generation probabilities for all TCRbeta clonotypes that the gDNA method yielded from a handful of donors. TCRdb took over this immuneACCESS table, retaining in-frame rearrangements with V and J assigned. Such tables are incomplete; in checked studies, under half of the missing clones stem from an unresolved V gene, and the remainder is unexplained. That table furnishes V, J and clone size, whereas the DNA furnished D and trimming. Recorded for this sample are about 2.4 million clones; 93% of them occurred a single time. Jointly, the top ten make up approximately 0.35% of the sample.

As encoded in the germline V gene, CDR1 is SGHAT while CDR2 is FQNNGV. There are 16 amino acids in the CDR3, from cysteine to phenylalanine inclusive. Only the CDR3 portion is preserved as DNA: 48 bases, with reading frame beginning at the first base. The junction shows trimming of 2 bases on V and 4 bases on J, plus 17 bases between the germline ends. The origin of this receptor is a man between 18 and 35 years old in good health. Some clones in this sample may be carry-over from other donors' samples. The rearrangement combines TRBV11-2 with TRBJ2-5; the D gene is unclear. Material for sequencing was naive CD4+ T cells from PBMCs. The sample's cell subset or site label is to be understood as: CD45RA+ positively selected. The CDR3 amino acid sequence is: CASSLRSAFVGETQYF. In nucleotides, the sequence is TGTGCCAGCAGCTTAAGATCGGCGTTCGTAGGAGAGACCCAGTACTTC.